This TCR beta chain originates from a study of shared clonotypes between healthy human individuals. General study findings and limits: Blood alone was sampled, and tissue repertoires likely differ.

Comments on this clone: Its antigen is undetermined.

Some clones are missing from TCRdb's copy, which holds only in-frame ones; the method was immunoSEQ multiplex PCR. In the table there are about 2 million clones, about 94% of which are singletons. CD45RO-negative CD8 cells positively selected for CCR7 made up the naive population, which excluded terminally differentiated effector memory CD45RA+ cells. The origin of this receptor is a man aged 18-30 years in good health. Input material: naive CD8+ T cells sorted from blood.

The CDR3 DNA follows: TGTGCCACTACTGGGGACACCGACTACGAGCAGTACTTC. Encoded protein: CATTGDTDYEQYF. The gene calls are TRBV19 and TRBJ2-7, with D perhaps TRBD1 (6 bases). The CDR3 consists of 13 residues. CDR1 LNHDA and CDR2 SQIVND come from the germline V gene (reference sequence). Trimming shortened V by 10 bases and J by 3 bases, and 16 bases separated the two germline ends.